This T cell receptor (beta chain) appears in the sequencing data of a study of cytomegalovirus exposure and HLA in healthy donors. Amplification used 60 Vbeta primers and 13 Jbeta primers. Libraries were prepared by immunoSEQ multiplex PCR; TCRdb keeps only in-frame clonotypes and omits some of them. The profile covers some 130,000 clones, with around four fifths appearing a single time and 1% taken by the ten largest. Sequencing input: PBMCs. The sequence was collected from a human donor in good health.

The CDR3 coding sequence is TGTGCCAGCAGTGTACTCCTAGCGGGGGGAGATACGCAGTATTTT. Translation gives CASSVLLAGGDTQYF. This sequence joins TRBV9 and TRBJ2-3; 11 bases are shared with TRBD2. The CDR3 is made up of 15 amino acids. Germline-derived CDR1 and CDR2 are SGDLS and YYNGEE. The ends lost 5 bases at V and 5 bases at J; junction bases unmatched: 7.